This T cell receptor beta chain was identified during a study of blood T cell repertoires in COVID-19. The V gene's germline CDR1 is SGDLS and CDR2 YYNGEE. This CDR3 contains 14 residues. V lost 6 bases and J lost 4, with 13 bases in between. Using immunoSEQ multiplex PCR, the repertoire was profiled, and TCRdb retains in-frame clones only, with some absent. The table shows about 60,000 clones, with 70% to 90% occurring only once. This clonotype originated in a human donor in a cohort sampled during active COVID-19. The sequenced sample consisted of peripheral blood. This chain links TRBV9 with TRBJ2-2; TRBD2 is a possible D gene (6 bases). The CDR3, as DNA: TGTGCCAGCATGCGGGATTGGGGCACCGGGGAGCTGTTTTTT. This codes for CASMRDWGTGELFF.